The 14 T cell receptor beta chains reported below all come from one sample, sequenced in a study of blood T cell repertoires in COVID-19. TCRdb keeps only in-frame clones here, not all; method: immunoSEQ multiplex PCR. The repertoire has some 300,000 clones, under 90% of them found once; the top ten carry about 4%. The sequencing input was PBMCs or T cells enriched from blood (not recorded which). These TCRs come from a man aged 30 to 39 who had recovered from COVID-19.

The gene calls are TRBV11-3 and TRBJ2-1; D may be TRBD2 (5 bases). Germline CDR1 reads SGHNT; CDR2 reads YENEEA. CDR3 size: 17 residues. The germline V and J ends were trimmed by 1 base and 0 bases, with 13 bases remaining between them. The DNA for the CDR3 is TGTGCCAGCAGCTTAGCTAAGCGGCAGAGCTCCTACAATGAGCAGTTCTTC. Its protein is CASSLAKRQSSYNEQFF. The variable domain in full, with the rest retrieved from reference TRBV11-3 and TRBJ2-1, is EAGVVQSPRYKIIEKKQPVAFWCNPISGHNTLYWYLQNLGQGPELLIRYENEEAVDDSQLPKDRFSAERLKGVDSTLKIQPAELGDSAVYLCASSLAKRQSSYNEQFFGPGTRLTVL.

A few counts support this clone. This chain's CDR3 is CASSYTGAQANQPQHF. The CDR3 nucleotides are TGTGCCAGCAGTTATACAGGGGCCCAAGCCAATCAGCCCCAGCATTTT. The chain links TRBV28 to TRBJ1-5, with TRBD1 matching 7 bases. Looked up from germline, CDR1 is MDHEN and CDR2 is SYDVKM. Trimming removed 4 bases from V and 3 bases from J; junction bases left unmatched: 9. The length of the CDR3 is 16 residues.

With regard to this clone: At one end, the junction sequence differs from germline, possibly due to a read error. The chain couples TRBV6-1 to TRBJ2-5, with TRBD2 identical over 16 bases. This CDR3 has 14 residues. The germline V gene encodes CDR1 MNHNS and CDR2 SASEGT. Here the CDR3 DNA reads TGTGCCAGCAGTGAGATGGGACTAGCGGGAGGGCCCGACTTC. Translating gives CASSEMGLAGGPDF.

This clone was recorded a few times. The chain has TRBV27 and TRBJ1-2; no firm D call. The germline V gene has CDR1 MNHEY and CDR2 SMNVEV (reference sequence). Deletions cut 4 bases from V and 2 bases from J, with 8 bases between. The CDR3 is made up of 13 amino acids. CDR3 sequence reads: CASSWGGNYGYTF. The CDR3 DNA reads TGTGCCAGCAGTTGGGGAGGAAACTATGGCTACACCTTC.

The J gene is TRBJ2-7, the V gene TRBV7-2, with a possible D match to TRBD1 (8 bases). This CDR3 comprises 15 residues. The germline V and J ends were trimmed by 6 bases and 3 bases, with 18 bases remaining between them. From germline, CDR1 is SGHTA and CDR2 FQGNSA. The CDR3 sequence is CASRGGTGGGYEQYF. The CDR3 coding sequence is TGTGCCAGCAGGGGGGGGACAGGTGGTGGCTACGAGCAGTACTTC. Filled out from reference TRBV7-2 and TRBJ2-7, the complete variable domain reads GAGVSQSPSNKVTEKGKDVELRCDPISGHTALYWYRQSLGQGLEFLIYFQGNSAPDKSGLPSDRFSAERTGGSVSTLTIQRTQQEDSAVYLCASRGGTGGGYEQYFGPGTRLTVT.

The table lists this clone with a few counts. This chain joins TRBV5-5 and TRBJ1-6; no definite D call. Trimming shortened V by 0 bases and J by 14 bases, and 15 bases separated the two germline ends. This CDR3 comprises 14 residues. Germline V CDR1 and CDR2: SGHKS, YYEKEE (reference sequence). Here the CDR3 DNA reads TGTGCCAGCAGCTTGGAGGCCCATCCCAGGACCCTCCACTTT. This gives the protein CASSLEAHPRTLHF.

CDR3 amino acids: CASSPPGGGNQPQHF. CDR3 sequence (DNA): TGTGCCAGCAGTCCCCCCGGGGGTGGCAATCAGCCCCAGCATTTT. The chain recombines TRBV27 with TRBJ1-5, with TRBD1 as a possible D gene (5 bases). Trimming left V 5 bases short and J 2 bases short, with 13 bases between. The CDR3 sequence is 15 residues long. The germline V gene has CDR1 MNHEY and CDR2 SMNVEV (reference sequence).

The chain combines TRBV6-2 or TRBV6-3 with TRBJ2-5; 7 bases agree with TRBD1. Germline V lookup: CDR1 MNHEY, CDR2 SVGEGT. The CDR3 extends over 16 amino acids. Trimming took 5 bases from V and 1 from J; bases not matched to a gene: 10. Written as DNA, the CDR3 is TGTGCCAGCAGTCCACAGGGGCAGGGACGCCAAGAGACCCAGTACTTC. This sequence encodes CASSPQGQGRQETQYF.

The chain is built from TRBV7-2 and TRBJ2-6; D is perhaps TRBD2 (5 bases). Germline assignment: CDR1 SGHTA and CDR2 FQGNSA. V was clipped by 5 bases and J by 0 bases, with 11 bases between them. This CDR3 is 16 amino acids long. Written as DNA, the CDR3 is TGTGCCAGCAGCCGGGATCGAAGCTCTGGGGCCAACGTCCTGACTTTC. Translating gives CASSRDRSSGANVLTF.

This chain uses TRBV3-1 (or the pseudogene TRBV3-2) with TRBJ2-1; D remains ambiguous. Germline V gene data show CDR1 as LGHDT and CDR2 as YNNKEL (reference sequence). Trimming took 4 bases from V and 2 from J, leaving 12 bases between them. The CDR3 extends over 15 amino acids. The CDR3 nucleotides are TGTGCCAGCAGCCCCCAAGGCGGTACCTACAATGAGCAGTTCTTC. This gives the protein CASSPQGGTYNEQFF.

The chain couples TRBV29-1 to TRBJ2-7; possible D gene TRBD2, 6 bases. Germline assignment: CDR1 SQVTM and CDR2 ANQGSEA. The CDR3 spans 13 residues. Deletions cut 7 bases from V and 5 bases from J, with 18 bases between. CDR3 in amino acids: CSAEGDSYHEQYF. The CDR3, as DNA: TGCAGCGCCGAAGGGGACTCCTACCACGAGCAGTACTTC.

The V gene is TRBV12-3 or TRBV12-4, the J gene TRBJ1-2; TRBD1 matches 10 bases. The CDR3 is 13 amino acids. Unmatched junction bases numbered 2, after V lost 5 bases and J lost 5 bases. The CDR3 coding sequence is TGTGCCAGCAGTGGGACAGGGGAATATGGCTACACCTTC. Its protein is CASSGTGEYGYTF.

The V call is TRBV7-9, the J call TRBJ1-2, with 8 bases aligning to TRBD1. There are 13 residues in the CDR3. CDR1 is SEHNR, CDR2 FQNEAQ, per germline (reference sequence). The V and J ends lost 5 bases and 4 bases, in that order; junction bases with no gene match: 3. This chain's CDR3 is CASSEQGGYGYTF. The CDR3 DNA sequence: TGTGCCAGCAGCGAACAGGGGGGCTATGGCTACACCTTC.

This clone was seen a single time. The DNA is left out, because the CDR3 cannot be placed on it with certainty; the CDR3 is given as TCRdb lists it. This chain links TRBV19 with TRBJ2-5; TRBD2 is the table's D call and was not checked against the DNA. 14 amino acids form the CDR3, both terminal residues included. Per germline, CDR1 LNHDA and CDR2 SQIVND (reference sequence). The CDR3 is CVPARRLALETQYF.